The 6 T cell receptor beta chains given below trace back to one sample, sequenced in a study of response to subunit inactivated influenza vaccine. TCRdb passed the RT-PCR reads through MiXCR, listing each CDR3 protein once. Of 300,000 to 350,000 distinct CDR3 sequences detected, 20% to 25% appear once; the ten largest clones hold 10%. This material consisted of PBMCs from blood, taken 21 months after vaccination. All receptors come from a man aged 50-75 years who received an inactivated influenza vaccine.

At least ten counts were recorded for this clonotype. V is TRBV20-1 and J is TRBJ1-1; D not certain. V gave up 3 bases and J gave up 5 bases, with 13 bases separating them. From germline, CDR1 is DFQATT and CDR2 SNEGSKA (reference sequence). The CDR3 sequence is 13 residues long. CDR3 nucleotide sequence: TGCAGTGCTAGTATAATGTCCCGGACTGAAGCTTTCTTT. Its protein product is CSASIMSRTEAFF.

This chain links TRBV20-1 with TRBJ2-3, with 10 bases fitting TRBD2. The V and J ends lost 0 bases and 4 bases, in that order; junction bases with no gene match: 1. Per the germline V gene, CDR1 is DFQATT and CDR2 is SNEGSKA (reference sequence). CDR3 length equals 14 residues. Here the CDR3 reads CSARDSGRPDTQYF. The CDR3 DNA follows: TGCAGTGCTAGAGATAGCGGGAGGCCAGATACGCAGTATTTT.

CDR3 coding DNA: TGTGCCAGCAGCAGACGACAGGGTACTAATGAAAAACTGTTTTTT. Encoded protein: CASSRRQGTNEKLFF. This chain joins TRBV7-9 and TRBJ1-4; TRBD1 matches 7 bases. CDR3 size: 15 residues. Germline CDR1 is SEHNR and CDR2 is FQNEAQ (reference sequence). Trimming removed 5 bases from V and 2 bases from J; junction bases left unmatched: 5.

The rearrangement links TRBV12-3 or TRBV12-4 to TRBJ2-2; no reliable D call. V dropped 6 bases and J dropped 2 bases, with 10 bases sitting between them. The CDR3 is 14 amino acids. The CDR3 DNA reads as TGTGCCAGCAGACGCGACCCAAACACCGGGGAGCTGTTTTTT. It specifies CASRRDPNTGELFF.

There are a few counts of this clonotype. The V call is TRBV28, the J call TRBJ1-6; D call uncertain. Germline values: CDR1 MDHEN, CDR2 SYDVKM. Trimming shortened V by 3 bases and J by 5 bases, and 5 bases separated the two germline ends. This CDR3 has 13 amino acids. The CDR3: CASSFVHNSPLHF. The CDR3 coding sequence is TGTGCCAGCAGTTTCGTCCATAATTCACCCCTCCACTTT.

The chain uses TRBV9 and TRBJ2-2; TRBD2 agrees at 11 bases. The length of the CDR3 is 16 residues. Trimming took 4 bases from V and 6 from J; bases not matched to a gene: 8. Germline CDR1 SGDLS, CDR2 YYNGEE. The DNA of the CDR3 is TGTGCCAGCAGCCTCTGGACTAGCGGGTTCTCCGGGGAGCTGTTTTTT. This encodes CASSLWTSGFSGELFF.